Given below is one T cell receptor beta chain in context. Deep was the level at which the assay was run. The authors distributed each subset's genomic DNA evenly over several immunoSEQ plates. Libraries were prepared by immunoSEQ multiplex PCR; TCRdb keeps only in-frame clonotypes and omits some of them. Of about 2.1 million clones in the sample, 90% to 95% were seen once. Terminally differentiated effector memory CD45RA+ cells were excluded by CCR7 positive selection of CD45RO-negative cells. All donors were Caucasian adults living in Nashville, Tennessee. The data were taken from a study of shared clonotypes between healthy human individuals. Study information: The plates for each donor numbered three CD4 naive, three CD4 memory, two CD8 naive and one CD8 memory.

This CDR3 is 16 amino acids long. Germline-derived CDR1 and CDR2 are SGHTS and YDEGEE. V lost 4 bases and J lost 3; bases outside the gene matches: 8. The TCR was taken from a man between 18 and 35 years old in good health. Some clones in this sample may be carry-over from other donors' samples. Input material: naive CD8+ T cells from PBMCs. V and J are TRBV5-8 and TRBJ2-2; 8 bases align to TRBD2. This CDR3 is CASSAPWRGDTGELFF. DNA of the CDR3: TGTGCCAGCAGCGCCCCTTGGCGGGGGGACACCGGGGAGCTGTTTTTT.